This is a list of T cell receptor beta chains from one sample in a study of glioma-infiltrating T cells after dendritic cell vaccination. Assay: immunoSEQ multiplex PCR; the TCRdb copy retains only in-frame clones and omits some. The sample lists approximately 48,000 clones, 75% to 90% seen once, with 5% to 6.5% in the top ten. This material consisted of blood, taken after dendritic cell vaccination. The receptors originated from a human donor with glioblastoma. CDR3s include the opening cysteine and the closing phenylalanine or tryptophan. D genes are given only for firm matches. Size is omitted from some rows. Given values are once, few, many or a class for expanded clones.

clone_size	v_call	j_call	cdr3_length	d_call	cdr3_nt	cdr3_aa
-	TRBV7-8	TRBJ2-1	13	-	TGTGCCACCGCACCACCGGGAATCAATGAGCAGTTCTTC	CATAPPGINEQFF
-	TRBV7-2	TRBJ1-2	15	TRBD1	TGTGCCAGCAGCGCCGACAGGGCCGCTAACTATGGCTACACCTTC	CASSADRAANYGYTF
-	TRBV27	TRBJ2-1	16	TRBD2	TGTGCCTCCCGAGGTTGGACTAGCGGATCCTACAATGAGCAGTTCTTC	CASRGWTSGSYNEQFF
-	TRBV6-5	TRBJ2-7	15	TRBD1	TGTGCCAGCAGTCCATCCCGGGACAGGGGGTATAAGCAGTACTTC	CASSPSRDRGYKQYF
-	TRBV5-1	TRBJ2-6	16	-	TGCGCCAGCAGCGGCGGGGGCTTCTCTGGGGCCAACGTCCTGACTTTC	CASSGGGFSGANVLTF
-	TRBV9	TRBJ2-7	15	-	TGTGCCAGCAGCGTTCGGGACTCGGGCTGGGTCGAGCAGTACTTC	CASSVRDSGWVEQYF
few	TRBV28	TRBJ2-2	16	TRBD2	TGTGCCAGCAGATCCCGAGCGGGAAGAGGGACCGGGGAGCTGTTTTTT	CASRSRAGRGTGELFF
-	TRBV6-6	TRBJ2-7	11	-	TGTGCCAGCCACCAGGTAGGCGAGCAGTACTTC	CASHQVGEQYF
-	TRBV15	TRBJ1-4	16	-	TGTGCCACCAGCAGATTAATACAGGGCGAGAATGAAAAACTGTTTTTT	CATSRLIQGENEKLFF
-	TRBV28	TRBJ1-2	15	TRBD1	TGTGCCAGCAGTTCCACATACAGGGGGAAATATGGCTACACCTTC	CASSSTYRGKYGYTF
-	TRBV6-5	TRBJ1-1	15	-	TGTGCCAGCAGTTGGGACGGGACATTTGGCACTGAAGCTTTCTTT	CASSWDGTFGTEAFF
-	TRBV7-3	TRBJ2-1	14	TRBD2	TGTGCCAGCAGCCTCACTAGCGGGAGTTATGAGCAGTTCTTC	CASSLTSGSYEQFF
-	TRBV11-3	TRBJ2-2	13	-	TGTGCCAGCAGCCGATTAGACACCGGGGAGCTGTTTTTT	CASSRLDTGELFF